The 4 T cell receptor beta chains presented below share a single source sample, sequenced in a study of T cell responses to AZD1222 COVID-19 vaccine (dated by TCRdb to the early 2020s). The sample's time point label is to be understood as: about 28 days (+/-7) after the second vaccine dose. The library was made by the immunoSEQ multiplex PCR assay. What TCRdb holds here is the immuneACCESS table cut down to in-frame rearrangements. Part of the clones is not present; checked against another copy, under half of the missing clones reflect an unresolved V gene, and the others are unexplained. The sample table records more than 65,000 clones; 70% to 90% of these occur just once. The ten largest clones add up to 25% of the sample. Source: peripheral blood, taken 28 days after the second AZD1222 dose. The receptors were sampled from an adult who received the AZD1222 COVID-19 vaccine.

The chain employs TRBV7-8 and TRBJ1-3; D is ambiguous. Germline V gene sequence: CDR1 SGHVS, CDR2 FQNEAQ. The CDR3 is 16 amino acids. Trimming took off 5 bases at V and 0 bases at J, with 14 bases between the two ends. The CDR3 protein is CASSPRAPSSGNTIYF. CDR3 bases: TGTGCCAGCAGCCCTCGGGCACCGTCCTCTGGAAACACCATATATTTT.

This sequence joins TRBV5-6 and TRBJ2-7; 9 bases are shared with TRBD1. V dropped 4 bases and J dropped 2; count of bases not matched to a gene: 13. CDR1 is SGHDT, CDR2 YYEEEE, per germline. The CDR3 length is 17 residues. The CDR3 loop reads CASSLTGGNVPPYEQYF. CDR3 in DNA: TGTGCCAGCAGCCTAACAGGGGGCAACGTACCCCCCTACGAGCAGTACTTC.

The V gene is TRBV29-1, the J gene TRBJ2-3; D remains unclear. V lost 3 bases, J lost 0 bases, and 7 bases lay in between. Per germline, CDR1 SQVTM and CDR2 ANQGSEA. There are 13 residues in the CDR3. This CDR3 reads CSVDATSTDTQYF. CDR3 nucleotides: TGCAGCGTTGATGCGACTAGCACAGATACGCAGTATTTT.

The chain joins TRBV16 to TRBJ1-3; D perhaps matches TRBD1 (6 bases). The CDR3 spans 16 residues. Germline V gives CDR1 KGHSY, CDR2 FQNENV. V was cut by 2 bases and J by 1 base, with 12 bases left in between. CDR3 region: CASSQMQGRSGNTIYF. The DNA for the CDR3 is TGTGCCAGCAGCCAAATGCAGGGGCGTTCTGGAAACACCATATATTTT.